These T cell receptor beta chains were read from a single sample in a study of cytomegalovirus exposure and HLA in healthy donors. Here immunoSEQ multiplex PCR was the method, and the copy in TCRdb shows in-frame clones only, minus some. In the table there are about 260,000 clones, 90% of which are singletons. The sequenced sample was PBMCs. Source of these receptors: a woman in her 30s in good health and CMV-seronegative. CDR3s include the opening cysteine and the closing phenylalanine or tryptophan. A D gene is named only where the DNA matches it firmly. Only some rows state a clone size, as once, few, many or a class for expanded clones.

J | V | D | size | DNA | CDR3
TRBJ2-5 | TRBV4-1 | . | . | TGCGCCAGCAGCCAAGAAAGCAGGTTGGGGGAGACCCAGTACTTC | CASSQESRLGETQYF
TRBJ1-1 | TRBV2 | . | . | TGTGCCAGCAGTGGGGGGCTGGGCACTGAAGCTTTCTTT | CASSGGLGTEAFF
TRBJ2-3 | TRBV2 | TRBD2 | . | TGTGCCAGCAGTGAAGATAGCGGGTGGGGAGATACGCAGTATTTT | CASSEDSGWGDTQYF
TRBJ1-2 | TRBV4-3 | TRBD1 | once | TGCGCCAGCAGCCAAGGACAGGGAAGCTATGGCTACACCTTC | CASSQGQGSYGYTF
TRBJ2-2 | TRBV25-1 | . | . | TGTGCCAGTTACAGCGGAACCGGGGAGCTGTTTTTT | CASYSGTGELFF
TRBJ2-7 | TRBV7-6 | TRBD1 | . | TGTGCCAGCAGCCAGGGGGAAGGGATCTACGAGCAGTACTTC | CASSQGEGIYEQYF
TRBJ2-3 | TRBV6-1 | . | . | TGTGCCAGCAGTGAAGCGGGAGCTAGCACAGATACGCAGTATTTT | CASSEAGASTDTQYF
TRBJ2-3 | TRBV11-2 | TRBD2 | . | TGTGCCAGCAGCTATAGCGGGTCAAGCACAGATACGCAGTATTTT | CASSYSGSSTDTQYF
TRBJ2-3 | TRBV4-3 | . | . | TGCGCCAGCAGCCAATTGAGGGTGAGCACAGATACGCAGTATTTT | CASSQLRVSTDTQYF
TRBJ2-7 | TRBV7-2 | TRBD2 | . | TGTGCCAGCAGCTTCAGCGGGGGCCTAGCCGAGCAGTACTTC | CASSFSGGLAEQYF
TRBJ2-1 | TRBV29-1 | TRBD2 | once | TGCAGCGTTGAGACTAGCGGGAGGAATGAGCAGTTCTTC | CSVETSGRNEQFF
TRBJ2-7 | TRBV19 | . | . | TGTGCCAGTATTGGTCAGGGAGGCTACGAGCAGTACTTC | CASIGQGGYEQYF
TRBJ2-7 | TRBV19 | . | . | TGTGCCAGTAGTATGCCAGGAGTAGCGGAGTACGAGCAGTACTTC | CASSMPGVAEYEQYF
TRBJ2-5 | TRBV11-3 | . | . | TGTGCCAGCAGCTTAGTAGGGGGAGCCCCACAAGAGACCCAGTACTTC | CASSLVGGAPQETQYF
TRBJ2-7 | TRBV9 | TRBD1 | . | TGTGCCAGCAGCGTAGCCGGGACAGGTCCTGCAGACGAGCAGTACTTC | CASSVAGTGPADEQYF
TRBJ1-1 | TRBV27 | . | . | TGTGCCAGCAGTTCGACAGCGAACACTGAAGCTTTCTTT | CASSSTANTEAFF
TRBJ2-3 | TRBV7-2 | . | . | TGTGCCAGCAGCTTAATAGATACGCAGTATTTT | CASSLIDTQYF
TRBJ2-1 | TRBV5-1 | TRBD1 | once | TGCGCCAGCAGTCCGGGACAGGGGGTCGGGGAGCAGTTCTTC | CASSPGQGVGEQFF
TRBJ2-7 | TRBV28 | . | once | TGTGCCAGCAGTCCCGGATCGACGCGGTACTTC | CASSPGSTRYF
TRBJ2-1 | TRBV2 | TRBD1 | . | TGTGCCAGCTCCCCCGGGACAGGGGGCTTCAATGAGCAGTTCTTC | CASSPGTGGFNEQFF
TRBJ2-1 | TRBV19 | . | . | TGTGCCAGTAGTAATCTAATCTACAATGAGCAGTTCTTC | CASSNLIYNEQFF
TRBJ2-5 | TRBV5-4 | . | . | TGTGCCAGCACCACCAAAGGGGTTGAGGAGACCCAGTACTTC | CASTTKGVEETQYF
TRBJ2-1 | TRBV16 | TRBD1 | . | TGTGCCAGCAGCCAAAATCCCGGGACAGCAAATGAGCAGTTCTTC | CASSQNPGTANEQFF
TRBJ1-4 | TRBV30 | TRBD1 | . | TGTGCCTGGAACAGGGGAGATGAAAAACTGTTTTTT | CAWNRGDEKLFF
TRBJ2-7 | TRBV7-3 | TRBD2 | . | TGTGCCAGCAGCCCGACTAGCGGCCGTCTGGCCGAGCAGTACTTC | CASSPTSGRLAEQYF
TRBJ1-5 | TRBV5-1 | . | . | TGCGCCAGCAGCGTGGAGGGCAATCAGCCCCAGCATTTT | CASSVEGNQPQHF
TRBJ1-4 | TRBV6-1 | . | . | TGTGCCAGTTTGAGGGTGGCAGGGAACGGAAAACTGTTTTTT | CASLRVAGNGKLFF